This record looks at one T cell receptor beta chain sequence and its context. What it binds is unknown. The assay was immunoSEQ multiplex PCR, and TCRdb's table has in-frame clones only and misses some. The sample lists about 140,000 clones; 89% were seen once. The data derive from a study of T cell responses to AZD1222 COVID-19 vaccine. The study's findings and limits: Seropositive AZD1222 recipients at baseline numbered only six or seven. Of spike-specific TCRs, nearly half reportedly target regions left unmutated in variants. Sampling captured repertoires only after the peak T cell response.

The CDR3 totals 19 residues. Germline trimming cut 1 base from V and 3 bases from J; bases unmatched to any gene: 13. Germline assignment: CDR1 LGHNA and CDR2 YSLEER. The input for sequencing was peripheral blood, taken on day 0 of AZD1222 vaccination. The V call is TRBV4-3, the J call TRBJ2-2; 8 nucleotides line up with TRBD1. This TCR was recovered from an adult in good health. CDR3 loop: CASSQGDPGQGFDTGELFF. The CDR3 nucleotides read TGCGCCAGCAGCCAAGGCGACCCCGGACAGGGCTTCGACACCGGGGAGCTGTTTTTT.